This T cell receptor beta chain emerged from a study of blood T cells in healthy people across ages. Germline CDR1 and CDR2: SGDLS and YYNGEE. The CDR3 has 15 amino acids. Points from the study as a whole: Per million T cells, the diversity of TCR beta decreased roughly linearly as age advanced.

Turning to this clonotype: What it recognizes is unknown. The germline gene is not matched at one end of the junction; a read error may be the cause.

Combining a sample-barcoded 5' primer with a J-beta primer mix, a second PCR ran for 7 to 11 cycles. Unique molecular identifiers of 12 random nucleotides labeled each cDNA. TCRdb reprocessed the 5' RACE reads via MiXCR and lists one record per CDR3 protein. The table includes about 780,000 distinct CDR3 sequences, about 45% detected once. This chain uses TRBV9 with TRBJ2-4; TRBD2 agrees at 10 bases. The end of the DNA is better explained by TRBJ2-5, so the J call may be wrong. This clonotype was obtained from a man older than 75 in good health. The source material was blood. CDR3 coding DNA: TGTGCCAGCGGCGTAGGGACTAGCGTGCTAGAGACCCAGTACTTC. Its protein product is CASGVGTSVLETQYF.